A selection of T cell receptor beta chains follows, all from one sample in a study of CD8 T cells in ankylosing spondylitis. TCRdb itself ran the 5' RACE reads through MiXCR, one entry per CDR3 protein. The sample has 160,000 or so distinct CDR3 sequences, around 8.9% seen once; the top ten hold over 12%. The source material was blood, either unsorted or a sorted T cell fraction (not recorded which). The receptors originated from a female donor with ankylosing spondylitis or in good health (not recorded which). The CDR3 runs from the conserved cysteine through the conserved F or W. The order of the fields is V gene, D gene, clone size, J gene, CDR3 DNA, CDR3 protein. A D gene is named only where the DNA matches it firmly. Not all rows give a size; the values are once, few, many and, for expanded clones, a class.

>TRBV28|TRBD2|NA|TRBJ2-5
TGTGCCAGCAGTTTACTAGCGGGAGGGGGGGAGACCCAGTACTTC
CASSLLAGGGETQYF
>TRBV20-1|NA|many|TRBJ2-1
TGCAGTGCTATGACTACGGGCTTAAAGAGGAATGAGCAGTTCTTC
CSAMTTGLKRNEQFF
>TRBV5-6|NA|many|TRBJ2-3
TGTGCCAGCAGTTTTGAAGGCGCAGATACGCAGTATTTT
CASSFEGADTQYF
>TRBV7-9|NA|NA|TRBJ2-1
TGTGCCAGCAGCCCGCCGCTAACCCGAAACTACAATGAGCAGTTCTTC
CASSPPLTRNYNEQFF
>TRBV11-2|NA|few|TRBJ2-7
TGTGCCAGCAGCTTAGATCTGGGGCACTACGAGCAGTACTTC
CASSLDLGHYEQYF
>TRBV9|NA|NA|TRBJ2-1
TGTGCCAGCAGCGTAGACGGTAGCGAGTCCTACAATGAGCAGTTCTTC
CASSVDGSESYNEQFF
>TRBV6-2/TRBV6-3|NA|many|TRBJ2-2
TGTGCCACCCACTCCGAGGTGGACACCGGGGAGCTGTTTTTT
CATHSEVDTGELFF
>TRBV23-1|NA|few|TRBJ2-2
TGCGCCAGCAGTCAATCTTTGGGCGGACCCTCGGGCGGGGAGCTGTTTTTT
CASSQSLGGPSGGELFF
>TRBV29-1|NA|few|TRBJ1-4
TGCAGCGTTGTGTTTGGGACAATCCTGTTTTTT
CSVVFGTILFF
>TRBV7-2|TRBD2|many|TRBJ2-3
TGTGCCAGCAGGGGACTAGCCTTGGATACGCAGTATTTT
CASRGLALDTQYF
>TRBV6-6|NA|few|TRBJ2-2
TGTGCCAGCGGGGGGAATCCCGGGGAGCTGTTTTTT
CASGGNPGELFF
>TRBV12-5|NA|many|TRBJ1-1
TGTGCTAGTGGTCAGGGGTTGGCCACTGAAGCTTTCTTT
CASGQGLATEAFF
>TRBV4-2|NA|NA|TRBJ2-7
TGTGCCAGCAGCCAAGAGAGGGGGAGCCTCGAGCAGTACTTC
CASSQERGSLEQYF
>TRBV7-9|NA|many|TRBJ2-7
TGTGCCAGCAGCTCCCCAGGGGTCAACGAGCAGTACTTC
CASSSPGVNEQYF
>TRBV7-6|NA|NA|TRBJ2-2
TGTGCCAGCAGCTTTATCAACGGGGAGCTGTTTTTT
CASSFINGELFF
>TRBV20-1|NA|NA|TRBJ2-3
TGCAGTGCTAGAGATTTCGGCAGCGTGACAGATACGCAGTATTTT
CSARDFGSVTDTQYF
>TRBV7-9|NA|NA|TRBJ1-2
TGTGCCAGCAGCTTAGCGCAGGGGCGCGGCTACACCTTC
CASSLAQGRGYTF
>TRBV12-3/TRBV12-4|NA|NA|TRBJ1-1
TGTGCCAGCAAAACAGGTGCTACTGAAGCTTTCTTT
CASKTGATEAFF
>TRBV6-2/TRBV6-3|NA|NA|TRBJ1-1
TGTGCCAGCAGACGTACCCTGGGCGAGTCGAACACTGAAGCTTTCTTT
CASRRTLGESNTEAFF
>TRBV20-1|NA|many|TRBJ2-1
TGCAGTGCTAGAGAGGGCCACTATTACAATGAGCAGTTCTTC
CSAREGHYYNEQFF
>TRBV27|NA|many|TRBJ1-1
TGTGCCAGCAGTGTACAGGGTATGAACACTGAAGCTTTCTTT
CASSVQGMNTEAFF
>TRBV6-5|NA|few|TRBJ2-1
TGTGCCAGCAGTTATGGACCCCTCAATGAGCAGTTCTTC
CASSYGPLNEQFF
>TRBV7-9|NA|many|TRBJ2-7
TGTGCCAGCAGCTACCTGGGGGCTCGGGAGCAGTACTTC
CASSYLGAREQYF
>TRBV7-2|NA|few|TRBJ2-7
TGTGCCAGCAGCCCGGGACCCTCCTATTCCTACGAGCAGTACTTC
CASSPGPSYSYEQYF
>TRBV11-3|NA|few|TRBJ2-2
TGTGCCAGCAGCACCCATGAGGGGACGGGCACCGGGGAGCTGTTTTTT
CASSTHEGTGTGELFF
>TRBV9|TRBD1|NA|TRBJ1-5
TGTGCCAGCAGCATTTCTACAGGGGACAATCAGCCCCAGCATTTT
CASSISTGDNQPQHF
>TRBV27|TRBD2|few|TRBJ2-3
TGTGCCAGCAGTTTACTAGCGGGTTTGGCAGATACGCAGTATTTT
CASSLLAGLADTQYF
>TRBV4-3|TRBD2|NA|TRBJ2-3
TGCGCCAGCAGCCAAGGGACTAGCGGGGGGACAGATACGCAGTATTTT
CASSQGTSGGTDTQYF
>TRBV30|NA|few|TRBJ2-1
TGTGCCTGGAGTGCAGGGACCTCGTACAATGAGCAGTTCTTC
CAWSAGTSYNEQFF
>TRBV6-5|TRBD2|NA|TRBJ2-1
TGTGCCAGCGGACTAGGGGAGCAGTTCTTC
CASGLGEQFF
>TRBV30|NA|many|TRBJ1-1
TGTGCCTGGAGTGTACTGGGGGGGAACACTGAAGCTTTCTTT
CAWSVLGGNTEAFF
>TRBV5-6|NA|NA|TRBJ2-3
TGTGCCAGCAGCCTAGGGGCCTCGGGTGGGAGAGTCACAGATACGCAGTATTTT
CASSLGASGGRVTDTQYF
>TRBV11-1|TRBD2|NA|TRBJ2-1
TGTGCCAGCAGCTTAGGGATTCGGCTTAGCGGGAGGGCCGGGTCCTACAATGAGCAGTTCTTC
CASSLGIRLSGRAGSYNEQFF
>TRBV5-1|NA|NA|TRBJ2-7
TGCGCCAGCAGCTTGCACGGGCGTATGTCCTACGAGCAGTACTTC
CASSLHGRMSYEQYF
>TRBV5-5|NA|many|TRBJ2-7
TGTGCCAGCGCCATCGGTGGCGAGCAGTACTTC
CASAIGGEQYF
>TRBV7-8|NA|many|TRBJ1-5
TGTGCCAGCAGCTTAGGCTTGAGTCAGCCCCAGCATTTT
CASSLGLSQPQHF
>TRBV6-9|NA|many|TRBJ1-2
TGTGCCAGCAGTTTGGACTGCCCCATCTATGGCTACACCTTC
CASSLDCPIYGYTF
>TRBV7-9|NA|NA|TRBJ1-2
TGTGCCAGCAGTCACAACGAGCGAACCCCCCATGGCTACACCTTC
CASSHNERTPHGYTF
>TRBV4-1|NA|NA|TRBJ2-7
TGCGCCAGCAGCCAAGTCGTGGGCTACGAGCAGTACTTC
CASSQVVGYEQYF